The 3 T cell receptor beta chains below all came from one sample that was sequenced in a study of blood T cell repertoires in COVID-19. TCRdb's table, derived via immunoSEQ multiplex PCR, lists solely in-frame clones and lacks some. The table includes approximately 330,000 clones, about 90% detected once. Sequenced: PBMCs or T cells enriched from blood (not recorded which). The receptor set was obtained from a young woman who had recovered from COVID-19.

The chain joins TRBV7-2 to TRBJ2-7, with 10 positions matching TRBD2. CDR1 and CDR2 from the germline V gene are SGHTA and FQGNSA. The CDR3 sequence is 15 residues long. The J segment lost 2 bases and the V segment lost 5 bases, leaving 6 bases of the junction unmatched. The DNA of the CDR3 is TGTGCCAGCAGCGCTAGCGGGAGTAACGCCTACGAGCAGTACTTC. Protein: CASSASGSNAYEQYF.

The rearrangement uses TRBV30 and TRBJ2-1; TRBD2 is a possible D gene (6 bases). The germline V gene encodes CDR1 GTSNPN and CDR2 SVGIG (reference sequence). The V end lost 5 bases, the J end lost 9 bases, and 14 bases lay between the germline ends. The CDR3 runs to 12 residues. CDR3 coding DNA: TGTGCCTGGGAAAAATTGGGAGGTGAGCAGTTCTTC. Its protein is CAWEKLGGEQFF.

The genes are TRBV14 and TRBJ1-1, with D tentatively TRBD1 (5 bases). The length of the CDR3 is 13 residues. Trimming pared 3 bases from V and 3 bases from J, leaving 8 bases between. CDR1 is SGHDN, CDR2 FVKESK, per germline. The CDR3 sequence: CASSQQQDTEAFF. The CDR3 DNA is TGTGCCAGCAGCCAGCAACAGGACACTGAAGCTTTCTTT.